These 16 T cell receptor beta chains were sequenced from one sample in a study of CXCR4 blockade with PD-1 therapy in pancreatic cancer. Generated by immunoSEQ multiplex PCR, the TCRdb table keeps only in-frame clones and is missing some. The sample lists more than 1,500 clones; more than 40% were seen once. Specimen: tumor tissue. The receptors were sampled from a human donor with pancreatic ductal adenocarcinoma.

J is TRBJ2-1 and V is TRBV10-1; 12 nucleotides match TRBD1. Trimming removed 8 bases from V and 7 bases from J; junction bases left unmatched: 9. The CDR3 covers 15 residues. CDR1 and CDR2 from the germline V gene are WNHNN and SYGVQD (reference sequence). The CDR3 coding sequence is TGCGCCAGCCCCCTGGGACAGGGGGCGCGAAATGAGCAGTTCTTC. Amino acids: CASPLGQGARNEQFF.

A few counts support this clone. CDR3 coding DNA: TGCGCCAGCGGACAGGGTTTCGCAAGTTCACCCCTCCACTTT. As protein: CASGQGFASSPLHF. The chain employs TRBV10-2 and TRBJ1-6; 8 nucleotides align to TRBD1. From germline, CDR1 is WSHSY and CDR2 SAAADI. The J segment lost 9 bases and the V segment lost 8 bases, leaving 9 bases of the junction unmatched. The CDR3 is made up of 14 amino acids.

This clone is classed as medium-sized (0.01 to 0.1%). The CDR3 DNA follows: TGTGCCAGCAGTCGCGGGACTCCGTCCTACAATGAGCAGTTCTTC. Protein sequence: CASSRGTPSYNEQFF. This sequence joins TRBV6-8 and TRBJ2-1, with a weak D call TRBD2 (6 bases). Looked up from germline, CDR1 is MNHGY and CDR2 is SAAAGT. This CDR3 region has 15 residues. The germline V and J ends were trimmed by 5 bases and 1 base, with 12 bases remaining between them.

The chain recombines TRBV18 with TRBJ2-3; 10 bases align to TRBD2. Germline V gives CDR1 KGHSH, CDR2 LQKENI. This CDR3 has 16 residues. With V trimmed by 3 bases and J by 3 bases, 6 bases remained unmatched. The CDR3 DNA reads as TGTGCCAGCTCACCGGTAGCGGGAGGAGGGACAGATACGCAGTATTTT. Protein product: CASSPVAGGGTDTQYF.

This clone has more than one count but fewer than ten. CDR3 nucleotide sequence: TGTGCCAGCAGTTACGGAGGGGCTGGGGCCAACGTCCTGACTTTC. The encoded protein is CASSYGGAGANVLTF. The rearrangement joins TRBV6-4 to TRBJ2-6; D is possibly TRBD2 (6 bases). The CDR3 consists of 15 residues. In germline, CDR1 is MRHNA, CDR2 SNTAGT. The V end lost 5 bases, the J end lost 2 bases, and 10 bases lay between the germline ends.

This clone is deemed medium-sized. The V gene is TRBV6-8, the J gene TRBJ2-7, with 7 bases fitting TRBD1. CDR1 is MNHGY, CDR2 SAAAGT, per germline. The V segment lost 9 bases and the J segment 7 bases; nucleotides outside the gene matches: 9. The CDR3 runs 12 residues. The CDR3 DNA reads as TGTGCCAGTCGACGACAGGGTGGGGAGCAGTACGTC. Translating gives CASRRQGGEQYV.

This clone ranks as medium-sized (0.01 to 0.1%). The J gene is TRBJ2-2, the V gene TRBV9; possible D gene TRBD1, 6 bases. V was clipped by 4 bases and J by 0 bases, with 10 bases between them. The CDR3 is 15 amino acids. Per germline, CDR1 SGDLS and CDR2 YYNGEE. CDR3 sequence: CASSRTVANTGELFF. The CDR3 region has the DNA TGTGCCAGCAGCCGGACAGTTGCGAACACCGGGGAGCTGTTTTTT.

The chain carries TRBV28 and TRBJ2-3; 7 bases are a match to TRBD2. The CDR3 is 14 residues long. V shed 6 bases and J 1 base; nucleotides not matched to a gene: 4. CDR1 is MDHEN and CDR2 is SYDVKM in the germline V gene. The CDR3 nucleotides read TGTGCCAGCAGCCTACGGGGGGGCACAGATACGCAGTATTTT. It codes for CASSLRGGTDTQYF.

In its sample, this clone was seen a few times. The CDR3 DNA is TGTGCCTGGAGCGCAAGGGAGGATCAGCCCCAGCATTTT. Translation gives CAWSAREDQPQHF. The chain combines TRBV30 with TRBJ1-5; D is unresolved. The CDR3 sequence is 13 residues long. From germline, CDR1 is GTSNPN and CDR2 SVGIG (reference sequence). The V and J ends lost 3 bases and 5 bases respectively, with 11 bases between them.

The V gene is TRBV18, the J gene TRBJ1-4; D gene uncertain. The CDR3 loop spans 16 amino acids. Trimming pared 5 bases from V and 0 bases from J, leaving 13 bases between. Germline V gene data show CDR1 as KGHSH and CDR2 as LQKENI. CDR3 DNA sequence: TGTGCCAGCTCATCGGACGACCCGGCAACTAATGAAAAACTGTTTTTT. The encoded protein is CASSSDDPATNEKLFF.

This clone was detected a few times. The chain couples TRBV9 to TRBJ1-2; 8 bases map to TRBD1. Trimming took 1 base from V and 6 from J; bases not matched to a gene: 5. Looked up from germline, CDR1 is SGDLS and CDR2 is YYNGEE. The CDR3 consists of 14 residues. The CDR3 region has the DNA TGTGCCAGCAGCGTAACCCCAGGGGGCGATGGCTACACCTTC. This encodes CASSVTPGGDGYTF.

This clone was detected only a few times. The CDR3 nucleotides read TGTGCCAGCAGCGCGGACAGTGCGTCCAAAAACATTCAGTACTTC. It translates to CASSADSASKNIQYF. The rearrangement uses TRBV11-3 and TRBJ2-4; TRBD1 might be the D (6 bases). This CDR3 has 15 amino acids. Trimming took off 5 bases at V and 2 bases at J, with 13 bases between the two ends. Germline lookup yields CDR1 SGHNT and CDR2 YENEEA. Variable domain in full (rest from reference TRBV11-3 and TRBJ2-4): EAGVVQSPRYKIIEKKQPVAFWCNPISGHNTLYWYLQNLGQGPELLIRYENEEAVDDSQLPKDRFSAERLKGVDSTLKIQPAELGDSAVYLCASSADSASKNIQYFGAGTRLSVL.

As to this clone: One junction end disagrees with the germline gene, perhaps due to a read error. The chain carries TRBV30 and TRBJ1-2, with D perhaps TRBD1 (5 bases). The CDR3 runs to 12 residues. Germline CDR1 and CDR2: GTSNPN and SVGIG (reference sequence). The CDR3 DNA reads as TGTGCCTGGAGCGTCGGGGGGTATGGCTACACCTTT. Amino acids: CAWSVGGYGYTF.

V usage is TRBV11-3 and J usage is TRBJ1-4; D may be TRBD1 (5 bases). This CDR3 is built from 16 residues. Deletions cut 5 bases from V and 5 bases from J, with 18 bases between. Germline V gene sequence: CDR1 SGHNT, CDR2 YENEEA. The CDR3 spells CASSPAPGRTNEKLFF. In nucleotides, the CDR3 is TGTGCCAGCAGCCCCGCTCCGGGACGGACAAATGAAAAACTGTTTTTT.

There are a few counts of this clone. DNA of the CDR3: TGCGCCAGCAGCGCCCGGACTAGCGGAGAATACAATGAGCAGTTCTTC. Protein sequence: CASSARTSGEYNEQFF. The chain combines TRBV1 with TRBJ2-1; TRBD2 is taken as the D call from the table, unchecked against the DNA. TRBV1 is designated a pseudogene. This CDR3 has 16 residues.

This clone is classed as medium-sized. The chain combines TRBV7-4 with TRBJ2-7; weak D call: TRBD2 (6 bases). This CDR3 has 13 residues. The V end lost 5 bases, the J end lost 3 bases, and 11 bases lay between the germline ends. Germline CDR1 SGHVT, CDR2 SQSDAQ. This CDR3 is CASSARDHYEQYF. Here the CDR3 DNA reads TGTGCCAGCAGCGCGCGGGATCACTACGAGCAGTACTTC.